This T cell receptor (beta chain) emerged from a study of CD8 T cells in Susac syndrome. It was with random hexamers that roughly 0.45 to 1 ug RNA was reverse transcribed. TCRdb redid the calling of the immunoSEQ multiplex PCR reads with MiXCR, one entry per CDR3 protein. The sample carries about 400,000 distinct CDR3 sequences, roughly 85% recorded once. This CDR3 is 15 amino acids long. CDR1 is SGHRS and CDR2 is YFSETQ in the germline V gene. With V trimmed by 4 bases and J by 0 bases, 7 bases remained unmatched. The clonotype originates from a human donor with multiple sclerosis. This chain connects TRBV5-1 to TRBJ2-7; 7 bases align to TRBD1. Sequencing was done on a sample of CD8+ T cells from PBMCs. The CDR3 here is CASSTGTESSYEQYF. For the CDR3, the DNA is TGCGCCAGCAGCACTGGGACAGAGAGCTCCTACGAGCAGTACTTC.